Following are 6 T cell receptor beta chains from one sample sequenced in a study of blood T cell repertoires in COVID-19 (dated by TCRdb to the early 2020s). To prepare the library, the immunoSEQ multiplex PCR assay was applied. TCRdb holds this immuneACCESS table with in-frame rearrangements only. Some clones are missing; in checked studies, unresolved V genes explain under half, and the rest has no known cause. Within this sample are about 94,000 clones, with roughly 80% of them counted one time only. Around 17% of the sample is held by the ten biggest clonotypes. Source material: peripheral blood. The receptors originated from a human donor in a cohort sampled during active COVID-19.

The count of this clone is one. Other DNA sequences from this sample encode an identical CDR3 as well. V usage is TRBV12-3 or TRBV12-4 and J usage is TRBJ2-7; D not certain. Trimming stripped 1 base from V and 3 bases from J, with 4 bases between. The CDR3 is 12 amino acids. As DNA, the CDR3 is TGTGCCAGCAGTTTAGGGAGCTACGAGCAGTACTTC. This translates into CASSLGSYEQYF.

V gene TRBV2 combines with J gene TRBJ2-7; tentatively, D is TRBD1 (5 bases). V was cut by 3 bases and J by 6 bases, with 12 bases left in between. Per the germline V gene, CDR1 is SNHLY and CDR2 is FYNNEI. The CDR3 spans 13 residues. The CDR3 nucleotides are TGTGCCAGCAGTGATACCAGGGTATCCGAGCAGTACTTC. Residues: CASSDTRVSEQYF.

CDR3 nucleotides: TGTGCCTGGAGTGACAGGGGGGCGCAGCCCCAGCATTTT. Its protein product is CAWSDRGAQPQHF. The rearrangement uses TRBV30 and TRBJ1-5, with 8 bases that match TRBD1. The germline V gene has CDR1 GTSNPN and CDR2 SVGIG (reference sequence). The V and J ends lost 1 base and 7 bases, in that order; junction bases with no gene match: 3. The CDR3 covers 13 residues.

The DNA for the CDR3 is TGTGCCAGCAGCTCGGGACTAGCGGCCACAGATACGCAGTATTTT. Residues: CASSSGLAATDTQYF. This chain links TRBV11-3 with TRBJ2-3; 11 bases fit TRBD2. V lost 4 bases and J lost 2; bases outside the gene matches: 2. The CDR3 sequence is 15 residues long. Per germline, CDR1 SGHNT and CDR2 YENEEA.

The chain carries TRBV12-3 or TRBV12-4 and TRBJ2-7, with a weak D call TRBD1 (5 bases). The CDR3 is 13 amino acids. V lost 3 bases and J lost 2, with 8 bases in between. CDR3 sequence: CASSFQGPYEQYF. The DNA for the CDR3 is TGTGCCAGCAGTTTTCAGGGTCCCTACGAGCAGTACTTC.

This chain connects TRBV11-2 to TRBJ1-2, with D maybe TRBD1 (5 bases). V lost 0 bases and J lost 3, with 11 bases in between. This CDR3 region has 15 residues. In germline, CDR1 is SGHAT, CDR2 FQNNGV. The CDR3 is CASSLDQGRYYGYTF. As DNA, the CDR3 is TGTGCCAGCAGCTTAGATCAGGGCCGCTACTATGGCTACACCTTC.